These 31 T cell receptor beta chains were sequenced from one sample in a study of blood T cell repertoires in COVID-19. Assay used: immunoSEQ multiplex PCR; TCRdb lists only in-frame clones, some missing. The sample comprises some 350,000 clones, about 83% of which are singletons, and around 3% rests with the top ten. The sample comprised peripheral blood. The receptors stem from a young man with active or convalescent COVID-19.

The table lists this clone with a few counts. In DNA form, the CDR3 reads TGTGCCAGCAGCGCCAGGGCACGTAGGGATAATTCACCCCTCCACTTT. Residues: CASSARARRDNSPLHF. The chain carries TRBV9 and TRBJ1-6, with D possibly TRBD1 on 5 matching bases. The germline gives CDR1 SGDLS, CDR2 YYNGEE. With 3 bases removed from V and 5 bases from J, the gap between germline ends came to 15 bases. The length of the CDR3 is 16 residues.

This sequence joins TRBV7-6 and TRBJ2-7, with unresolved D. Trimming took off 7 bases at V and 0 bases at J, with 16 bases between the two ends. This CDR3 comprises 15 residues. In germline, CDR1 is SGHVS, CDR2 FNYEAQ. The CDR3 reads CASTVALGSSYEQYF. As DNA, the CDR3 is TGTGCCAGCACTGTTGCTCTGGGCAGCTCCTACGAGCAGTACTTC.

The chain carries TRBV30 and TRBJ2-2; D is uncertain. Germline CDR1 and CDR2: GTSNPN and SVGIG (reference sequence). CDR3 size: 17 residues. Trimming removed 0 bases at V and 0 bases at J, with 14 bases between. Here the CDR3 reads CAWSVPWQRANTGELFF. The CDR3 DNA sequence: TGTGCCTGGAGTGTACCCTGGCAGCGAGCGAACACCGGGGAGCTGTTTTTT.

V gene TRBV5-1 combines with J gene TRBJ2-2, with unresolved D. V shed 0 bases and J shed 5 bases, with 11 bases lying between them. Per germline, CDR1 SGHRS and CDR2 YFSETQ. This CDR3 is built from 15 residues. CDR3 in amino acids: CASSLVPGGTGELFF. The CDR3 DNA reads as TGCGCCAGCAGCTTGGTCCCGGGTGGGACCGGGGAGCTGTTTTTT.

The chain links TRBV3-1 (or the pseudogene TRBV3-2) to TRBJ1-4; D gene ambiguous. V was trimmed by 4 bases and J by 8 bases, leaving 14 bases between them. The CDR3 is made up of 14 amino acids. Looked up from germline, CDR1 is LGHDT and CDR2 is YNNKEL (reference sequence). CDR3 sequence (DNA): TGTGCCAGCAGCCTGCGGGAATCTAGAGAAAAACTGTTTTTT. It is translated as CASSLRESREKLFF.

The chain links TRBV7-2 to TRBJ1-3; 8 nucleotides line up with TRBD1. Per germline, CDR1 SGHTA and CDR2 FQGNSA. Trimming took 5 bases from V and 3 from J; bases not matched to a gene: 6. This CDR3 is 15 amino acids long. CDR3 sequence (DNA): TGTGCCAGCAGCCAAACAGGGGGAGGTGGAAACACCATATATTTT. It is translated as CASSQTGGGGNTIYF.

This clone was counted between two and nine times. In DNA, the CDR3 is TGTGCCAGCAGCCGACTAGCGACCCCATGGGAGCAGTACTTC. This gives the protein CASSRLATPWEQYF. The chain employs TRBV27 and TRBJ2-7; 8 bases align to TRBD2. The germline V gene encodes CDR1 MNHEY and CDR2 SMNVEV (reference sequence). CDR3 length: 14 amino acids. The V and J ends lost 6 bases and 7 bases, in that order; junction bases with no gene match: 11.

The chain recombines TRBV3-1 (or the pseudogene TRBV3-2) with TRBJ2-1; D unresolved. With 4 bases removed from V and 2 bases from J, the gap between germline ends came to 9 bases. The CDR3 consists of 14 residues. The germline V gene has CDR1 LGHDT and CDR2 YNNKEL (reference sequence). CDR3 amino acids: CASSLEATYNEQFF. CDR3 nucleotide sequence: TGTGCCAGCAGCCTCGAAGCCACCTACAATGAGCAGTTCTTC.

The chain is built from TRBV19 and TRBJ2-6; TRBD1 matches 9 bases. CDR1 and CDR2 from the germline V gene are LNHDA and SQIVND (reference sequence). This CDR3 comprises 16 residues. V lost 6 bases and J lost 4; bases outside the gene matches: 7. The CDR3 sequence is CASSHRGRLGANVLTF. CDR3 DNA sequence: TGTGCCAGTAGCCACAGGGGGCGCTTGGGGGCCAACGTCCTGACTTTC.

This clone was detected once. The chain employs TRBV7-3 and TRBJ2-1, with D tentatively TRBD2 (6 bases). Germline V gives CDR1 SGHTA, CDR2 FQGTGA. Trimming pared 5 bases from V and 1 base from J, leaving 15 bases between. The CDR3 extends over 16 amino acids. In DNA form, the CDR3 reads TGTGCCAGCAGCATCCCTGACGGGGGTTCCTACAATGAGCAGTTCTTC. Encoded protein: CASSIPDGGSYNEQFF.

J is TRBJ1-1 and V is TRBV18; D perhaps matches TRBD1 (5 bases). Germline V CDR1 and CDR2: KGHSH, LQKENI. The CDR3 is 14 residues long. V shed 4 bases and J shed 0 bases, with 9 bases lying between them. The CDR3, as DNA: TGTGCCAGCTCACTAGACAGCTTGAACACTGAAGCTTTCTTT. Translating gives CASSLDSLNTEAFF.

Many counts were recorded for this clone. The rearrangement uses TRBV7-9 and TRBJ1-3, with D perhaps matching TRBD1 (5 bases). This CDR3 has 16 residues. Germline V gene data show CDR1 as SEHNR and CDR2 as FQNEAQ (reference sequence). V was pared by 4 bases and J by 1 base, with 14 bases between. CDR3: CASSSTGGYSGNTIYF. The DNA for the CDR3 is TGTGCCAGCAGCTCCACGGGGGGGTATTCTGGAAACACCATATATTTT. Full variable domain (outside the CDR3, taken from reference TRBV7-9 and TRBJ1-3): DTGVSQNPRHKITKRGQNVTFRCDPISEHNRLYWYRQTLGQGPEFLTYFQNEAQLEKSRLLSDRFSAERPKGSFSTLEIQRTEQGDSAMYLCASSSTGGYSGNTIYFGEGSWLTVV.

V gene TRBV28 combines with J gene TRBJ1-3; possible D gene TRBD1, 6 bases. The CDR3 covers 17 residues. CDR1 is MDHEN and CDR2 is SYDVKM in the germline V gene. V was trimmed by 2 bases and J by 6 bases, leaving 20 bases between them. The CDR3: CASSLGLKQGYANTIYF. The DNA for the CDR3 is TGTGCCAGCAGTTTAGGCCTCAAACAGGGTTATGCAAACACCATATATTTT.

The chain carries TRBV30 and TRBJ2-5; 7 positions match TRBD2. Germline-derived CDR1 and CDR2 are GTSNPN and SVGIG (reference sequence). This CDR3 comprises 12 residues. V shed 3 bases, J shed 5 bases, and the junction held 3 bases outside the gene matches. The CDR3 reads CAWSGGRETQYF. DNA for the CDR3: TGTGCCTGGAGCGGGGGGAGGGAGACCCAGTACTTC.

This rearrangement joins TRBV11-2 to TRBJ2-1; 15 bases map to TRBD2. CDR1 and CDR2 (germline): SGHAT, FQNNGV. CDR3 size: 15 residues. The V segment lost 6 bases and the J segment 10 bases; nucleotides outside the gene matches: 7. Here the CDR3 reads CASRPGLAGGREQFF. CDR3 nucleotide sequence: TGTGCCAGCAGACCAGGACTAGCGGGAGGGAGAGAGCAGTTCTTC. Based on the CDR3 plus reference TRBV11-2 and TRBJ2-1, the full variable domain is EAGVAQSPRYKIIEKRQSVAFWCNPISGHATLYWYQQILGQGPKLLIQFQNNGVVDDSQLPKDRFSAERLKGVDSTLKIQPAKLEDSAVYLCASRPGLAGGREQFFGPGTRLTVL.

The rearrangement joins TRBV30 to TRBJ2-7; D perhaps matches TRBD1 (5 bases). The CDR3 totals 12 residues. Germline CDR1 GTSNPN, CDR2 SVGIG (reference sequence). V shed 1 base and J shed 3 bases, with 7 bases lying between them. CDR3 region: CAWSAGYYEQYF. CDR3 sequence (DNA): TGTGCCTGGAGTGCAGGGTACTACGAGCAGTACTTC.

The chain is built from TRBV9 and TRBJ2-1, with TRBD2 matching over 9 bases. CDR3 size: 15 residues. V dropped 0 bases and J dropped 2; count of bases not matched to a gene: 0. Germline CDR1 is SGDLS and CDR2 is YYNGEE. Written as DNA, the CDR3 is TGTGCCAGCAGCGTAGCTAGCGGGGCCTACAATGAGCAGTTCTTC. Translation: CASSVASGAYNEQFF.

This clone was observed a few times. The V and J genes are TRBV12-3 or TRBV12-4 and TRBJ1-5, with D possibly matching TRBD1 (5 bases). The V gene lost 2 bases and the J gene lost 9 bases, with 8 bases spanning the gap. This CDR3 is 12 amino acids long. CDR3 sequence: CASSLQGGPQHF. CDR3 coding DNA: TGTGCCAGCAGTTTACAGGGTGGGCCCCAGCATTTT.

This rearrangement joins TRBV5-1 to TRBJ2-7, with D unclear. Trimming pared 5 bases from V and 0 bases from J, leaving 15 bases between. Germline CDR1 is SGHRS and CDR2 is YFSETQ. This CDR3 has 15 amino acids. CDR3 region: CASRPTNPISYEQYF. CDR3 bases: TGCGCCAGCAGACCGACAAACCCAATCTCCTACGAGCAGTACTTC.

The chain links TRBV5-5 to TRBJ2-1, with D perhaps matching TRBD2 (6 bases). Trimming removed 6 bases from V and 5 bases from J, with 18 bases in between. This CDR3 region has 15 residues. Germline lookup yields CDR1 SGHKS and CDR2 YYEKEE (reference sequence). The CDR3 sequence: CASTMGLGLHNEQFF. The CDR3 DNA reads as TGTGCCAGCACCATGGGTCTGGGACTCCACAATGAGCAGTTCTTC.

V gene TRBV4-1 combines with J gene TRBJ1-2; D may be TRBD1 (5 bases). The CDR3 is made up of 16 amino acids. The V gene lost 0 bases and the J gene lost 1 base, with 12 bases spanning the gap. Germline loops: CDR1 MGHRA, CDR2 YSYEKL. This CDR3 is CASSQDPPGFNYGYTF. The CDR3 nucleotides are TGCGCCAGCAGCCAAGATCCCCCAGGGTTTAACTATGGCTACACCTTC.

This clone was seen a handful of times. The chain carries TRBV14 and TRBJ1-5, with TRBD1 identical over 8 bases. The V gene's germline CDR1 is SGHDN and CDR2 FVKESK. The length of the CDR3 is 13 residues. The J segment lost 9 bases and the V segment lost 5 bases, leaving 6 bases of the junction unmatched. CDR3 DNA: TGTGCCAGCAGCACCGGACAGGGAAGGCCCCAGCATTTT. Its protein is CASSTGQGRPQHF. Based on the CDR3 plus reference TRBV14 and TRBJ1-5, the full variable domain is EAGVTQFPSHSVIEKGQTVTLRCDPISGHDNLYWYRRVMGKEIKFLLHFVKESKQDESGMPNNRFLAERTGGTYSTLKVQPAELEDSGVYFCASSTGQGRPQHFGDGTRLSIL.

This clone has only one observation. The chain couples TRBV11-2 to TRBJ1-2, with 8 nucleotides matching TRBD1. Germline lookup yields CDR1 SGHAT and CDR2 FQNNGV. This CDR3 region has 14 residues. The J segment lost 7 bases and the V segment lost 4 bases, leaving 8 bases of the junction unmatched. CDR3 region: CASSSGTGVRGYTF. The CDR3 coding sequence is TGTGCCAGCAGCTCGGGGACAGGCGTCCGTGGCTACACCTTC. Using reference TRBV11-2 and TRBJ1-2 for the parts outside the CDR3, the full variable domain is EAGVAQSPRYKIIEKRQSVAFWCNPISGHATLYWYQQILGQGPKLLIQFQNNGVVDDSQLPKDRFSAERLKGVDSTLKIQPAKLEDSAVYLCASSSGTGVRGYTFGSGTRLTVV.

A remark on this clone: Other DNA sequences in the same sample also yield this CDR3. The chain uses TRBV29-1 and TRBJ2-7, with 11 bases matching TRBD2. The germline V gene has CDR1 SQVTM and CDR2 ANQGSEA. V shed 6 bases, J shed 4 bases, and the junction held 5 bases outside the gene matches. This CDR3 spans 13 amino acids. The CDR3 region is CSVGTSGGYEQYF. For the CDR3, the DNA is TGCAGCGTGGGGACTAGCGGAGGATACGAGCAGTACTTC.

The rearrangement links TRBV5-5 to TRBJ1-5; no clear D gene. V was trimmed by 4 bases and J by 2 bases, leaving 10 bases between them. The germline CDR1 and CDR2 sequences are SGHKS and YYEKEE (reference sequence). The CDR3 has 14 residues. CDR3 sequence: CASSLYGGNQPQHF. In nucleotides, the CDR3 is TGTGCCAGCAGCCTTTACGGGGGCAATCAGCCCCAGCATTTT.

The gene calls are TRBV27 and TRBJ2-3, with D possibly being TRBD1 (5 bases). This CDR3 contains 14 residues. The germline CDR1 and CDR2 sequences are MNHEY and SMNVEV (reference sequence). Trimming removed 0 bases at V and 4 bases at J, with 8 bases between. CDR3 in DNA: TGTGCCAGCAGTTTATCTGCCAGGGCAGATACGCAGTATTTT. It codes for CASSLSARADTQYF.

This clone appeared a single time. Here the CDR3 DNA reads TGCAGCGTTGCCCCAAGCCAAAACATTCAGTACTTC. Its translation: CSVAPSQNIQYF. The V call is TRBV29-1, the J call TRBJ2-4; D unclear. Germline CDR1 SQVTM, CDR2 ANQGSEA. V was trimmed by 4 bases and J by 5 bases, leaving 9 bases between them. This CDR3 comprises 12 residues.

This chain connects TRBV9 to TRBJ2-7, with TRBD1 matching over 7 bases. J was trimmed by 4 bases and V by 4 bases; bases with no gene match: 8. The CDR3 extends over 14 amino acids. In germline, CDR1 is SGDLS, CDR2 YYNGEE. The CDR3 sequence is CASSPAGGPYEQYF. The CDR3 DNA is TGTGCCAGCAGCCCCGCAGGGGGTCCGTACGAGCAGTACTTC.

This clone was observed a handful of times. The CDR3 bases are TGTGCCAGCAGCCCGTCGGAGTTTAACTATGGCTACACCTTC. This gives the protein CASSPSEFNYGYTF. The chain employs TRBV4-2 and TRBJ1-2; no definite D call. The V end lost 4 bases, the J end lost 1 base, and 10 bases lay between the germline ends. The CDR3 has 14 amino acids. The V gene's germline CDR1 is LGHNA and CDR2 YNFKEQ.

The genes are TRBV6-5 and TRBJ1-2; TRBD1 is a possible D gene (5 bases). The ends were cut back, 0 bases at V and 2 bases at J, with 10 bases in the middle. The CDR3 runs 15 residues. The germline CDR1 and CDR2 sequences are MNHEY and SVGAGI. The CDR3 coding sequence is TGTGCCAGCAGTTACTCCGGGGCGGGGAACTATGGCTACACCTTC. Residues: CASSYSGAGNYGYTF.

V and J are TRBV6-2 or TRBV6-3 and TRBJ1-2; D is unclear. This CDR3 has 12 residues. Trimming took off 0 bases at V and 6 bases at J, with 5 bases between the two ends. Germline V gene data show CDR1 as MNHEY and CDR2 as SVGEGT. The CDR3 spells CASSYSFDGYTF. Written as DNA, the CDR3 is TGTGCCAGCAGTTACTCGTTCGATGGCTACACCTTC.